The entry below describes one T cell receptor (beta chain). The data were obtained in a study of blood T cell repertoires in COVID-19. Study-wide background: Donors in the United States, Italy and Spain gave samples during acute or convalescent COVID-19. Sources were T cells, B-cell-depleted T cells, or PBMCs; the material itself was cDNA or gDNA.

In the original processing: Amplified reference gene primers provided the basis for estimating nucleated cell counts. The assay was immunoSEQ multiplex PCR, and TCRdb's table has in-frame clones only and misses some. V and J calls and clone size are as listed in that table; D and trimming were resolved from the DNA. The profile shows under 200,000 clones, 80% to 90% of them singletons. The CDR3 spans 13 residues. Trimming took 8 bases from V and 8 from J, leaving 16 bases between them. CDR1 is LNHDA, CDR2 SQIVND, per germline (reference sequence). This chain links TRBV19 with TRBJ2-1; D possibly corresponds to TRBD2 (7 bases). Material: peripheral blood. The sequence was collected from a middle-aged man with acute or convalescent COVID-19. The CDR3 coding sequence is TGTGCCAGTTTGGGGGGGGGCCCCTATGAGCAGTTCTTC. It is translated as CASLGGGPYEQFF.